This paragraph covers one T cell receptor beta chain sequence. Its matching antigen is unknown. The sample belongs to a study of cytomegalovirus exposure and HLA in healthy donors. This table comes from immunoSEQ multiplex PCR, and its TCRdb copy is limited to in-frame clones, with some not included. The sample carries about 160,000 clones, nearly 90% recorded once. This CDR3 contains 16 residues. Trimming cost V 3 bases and J 11 bases; bases outside gene matches: 15. The V gene's germline CDR1 is LNHDA and CDR2 SQIVND (reference sequence). The study's findings and limits: According to a subsequent analysis, TCR clusters from the first cohort were inclined to appear together in the 110 or so validation repertoires. Researchers catalogued over 150 TCR beta chains as cytomegalovirus-associated. Usually a TCR sequence was rare, but some public TCRs were found in many donors. Reports showed the classifier diagnosing cytomegalovirus status with high specificity and sensitivity.

The receptor comes from a man between 18 and 35 years old in good health and CMV-seropositive. The sample comprised PBMCs. J is TRBJ2-5 and V is TRBV19, with 10 bases that match TRBD2. In DNA, the CDR3 is TGTGCCAGTAGTATCGCCCTAGCGGGAGCTCCCAGTTCTCAGTACTTC. This codes for CASSIALAGAPSSQYF.